One and the same sample provided the 9 T cell receptor beta chains below, sequenced in a study of Ad26.COV2.S vaccination and SARS-CoV-2 variants (dated by TCRdb to the early 2020s). Receptors were amplified or captured by the immunoSEQ multiplex PCR assay. The source is immuneACCESS, and TCRdb retained only in-frame sequences with V and J called. Part of the clones is not carried over; for the studies checked, unresolved V genes explain less than half of this, and the remainder is unexplained. This sample lists 350,000 to 450,000 clones; approximately 92% were detected once. The ten largest clones represent approximately 1.7% of the sample. The label giving this sample's treatment or condition can be read as: some 19 received Ad26.COV2.S at low or high dose, single or two shots; several received placebo; per-sample allocation not given. For vaccine and placebo recipients, repertoires were sequenced using samples collected on day 63 after the first injection.

The input for sequencing was peripheral blood, taken in a trial of Ad26.COV2.S vaccine versus placebo. Every receptor here comes from a person between 18 and 65 years old who received the Ad26.COV2.S COVID-19 vaccine or a placebo.

The chain recombines TRBV10-2 with TRBJ1-5, with 7 bases that match TRBD1. This CDR3 spans 18 amino acids. V was clipped by 3 bases and J by 0 bases; unmatched bases: 11. Germline V gene lookup returns CDR1 WSHSY and CDR2 SAAADI. The CDR3 DNA is TGCGCCAGCAGTGATGGGGCAGGGGGGGCTTATAGCAATCAGCCCCAGCATTTT. It yields the protein CASSDGAGGAYSNQPQHF.

The CDR3 coding sequence is TGTGCCACCAGCAGAGTTATTATTGTTAACTATGGCTACACCTTC. This gives the protein CATSRVIIVNYGYTF. The chain couples TRBV15 to TRBJ1-2, with no clear D. Trimming stripped 1 base from V and 1 base from J, with 10 bases between. The CDR3 loop spans 15 amino acids. The germline CDR1 and CDR2 sequences are LNHNV and YYDKDF (reference sequence).

The chain couples TRBV6-6 to TRBJ1-5; D gene unclear. This CDR3 comprises 14 residues. Trimming cost V 0 bases and J 0 bases, with 3 bases left between them. Germline V gene sequence: CDR1 MNHNY, CDR2 SVGAGI (reference sequence). In nucleotides, the CDR3 is TGTGCCAGCAGTTACTCTTATAGCAATCAGCCCCAGCATTTT. Its translation: CASSYSYSNQPQHF.

V gene TRBV5-5 combines with J gene TRBJ1-1, with 9 nucleotides matching TRBD1. The CDR3 length is 12 residues. Trimming took 3 bases from V and 11 from J; bases not matched to a gene: 5. Germline V lookup: CDR1 SGHKS, CDR2 YYEKEE (reference sequence). The CDR3 is CASSWDRAQAFF. The CDR3 DNA is TGTGCCAGCAGCTGGGACAGGGCTCAGGCTTTCTTT.

The chain carries TRBV30 and TRBJ2-5; D may correspond to TRBD1 or TRBD2 (5 bases each). Looked up from germline, CDR1 is GTSNPN and CDR2 is SVGIG (reference sequence). The CDR3 is 13 amino acids. V was clipped by 3 bases and J by 7 bases, with 15 bases between them. The CDR3 spells CAWSLGAATTQYF. The CDR3, as DNA: TGTGCCTGGAGCCTCGGGGCCGCGACGACCCAGTACTTC.

This rearrangement joins TRBV19 to TRBJ1-2; unclear D gene. Trimming removed 8 bases at V and 3 bases at J, with 19 bases between. Germline V gene sequence: CDR1 LNHDA, CDR2 SQIVND (reference sequence). The CDR3 extends over 15 amino acids. In nucleotides, the CDR3 is TGTGCCAGTTCCAATCTCGACTCCCTTCACTATGGCTACACCTTC. Amino acids: CASSNLDSLHYGYTF.

The chain combines TRBV11-2 with TRBJ2-3; D perhaps matches TRBD2 (7 bases). Germline values: CDR1 SGHAT, CDR2 FQNNGV. This CDR3 has 16 residues. V was shortened by 4 bases and J by 2 bases, with 16 bases between the two germline ends. The CDR3 nucleotides read TGTGCCAGCAGCTCGAGGAGGGGGGGGATCACAGATACGCAGTATTTT. Its protein product is CASSSRRGGITDTQYF.

This clone was seen only once. The chain is built from TRBV6-5 and TRBJ1-2, with D possibly TRBD1 on 5 matching bases. V lost 0 bases, J lost 6 bases, and 11 bases lay in between. The germline V gene has CDR1 MNHEY and CDR2 SVGAGI. This CDR3 has 14 residues. The CDR3 DNA sequence: TGTGCCAGCAGTTACTCATGGCAGGGCGATGGCTACACCTTC. Translated, it gives CASSYSWQGDGYTF.

This chain links TRBV19 with TRBJ1-6; tentatively, D is TRBD1 (5 bases). This CDR3 is built from 12 residues. CDR1 and CDR2 from the germline V gene are LNHDA and SQIVND (reference sequence). V dropped 9 bases and J dropped 8 bases, with 11 bases sitting between them. The CDR3 reads CASWGGDSPLHF. As DNA, the CDR3 is TGTGCCAGCTGGGGGGGGGATTCACCCCTCCACTTT.